This is a list of T cell receptor beta chains from one sample in a study of blood T cell repertoires in COVID-19. Profiled with immunoSEQ multiplex PCR; TCRdb holds only in-frame clones, not every one. The sample holds 150,000 to 200,000 clones, roughly 89% seen once. The sequencing sample was made of peripheral blood. These receptors were obtained from a woman aged 70-85 years with COVID-19, enrolled during active disease. Each CDR3 is given with its conserved first and last residue. Each record gives: V gene, D gene, clone size, J gene, CDR3 protein, CDR3 DNA. The D gene is left open where the match is weak. The size field is filled for only some rows; it gives once, few, many or a size class.

>TRBV2|-|-|TRBJ1-1
CASRGQMDTEAFF
TGTGCCAGCAGGGGGCAAATGGACACTGAAGCTTTCTTT
>TRBV29-1|TRBD2|-|TRBJ2-7
CSVEDLGQGGDEQYF
TGCAGCGTTGAAGATCTTGGGCAGGGAGGGGACGAGCAGTACTTC
>TRBV2|TRBD1|-|TRBJ1-1
CASNPTGWKRNTEAFF
TGTGCCAGCAATCCGACAGGGTGGAAAAGAAACACTGAAGCTTTCTTT
>TRBV7-2|-|few|TRBJ2-3
CASRGDIRLDTQYF
TGTGCCAGCAGGGGGGACATCAGATTAGATACGCAGTATTTT
>TRBV7-9|TRBD1|-|TRBJ1-1
CASTKVTGGGTEAFF
TGTGCCAGCACCAAAGTAACAGGGGGAGGGACTGAAGCTTTCTTT
>TRBV5-1|-|-|TRBJ1-2
CASSLRGEGVSNYGYTF
TGCGCCAGCAGCTTGAGGGGCGAAGGGGTCTCTAACTATGGCTACACCTTC
>TRBV4-1|TRBD1|-|TRBJ1-6
CASSQDPQGAYNSPLHF
TGCGCCAGCAGCCAAGATCCTCAGGGGGCTTATAATTCACCCCTCCACTTT
>TRBV18|TRBD1|few|TRBJ1-1
CASSRGTGGGNTEAFF
TGTGCCAGCTCACGGGGGACAGGGGGCGGGAACACTGAAGCTTTCTTT
>TRBV4-2|TRBD2|-|TRBJ2-3
CASSQDVGGDGDTQYF
TGTGCCAGCAGCCAAGATGTGGGAGGGGATGGAGATACGCAGTATTTT
>TRBV11-2|-|-|TRBJ1-1
CASSRSRGLGTGAFF
TGTGCCAGCAGCCGAAGTAGGGGATTGGGGACTGGTGCTTTCTTT
>TRBV7-9|-|-|TRBJ2-7
CASSLGGQSPYEQYF
TGTGCCAGCAGCTTAGGCGGCCAGTCCCCCTACGAGCAGTACTTC
>TRBV11-2|TRBD2|-|TRBJ2-7
CASSLGLAGYEQYF
TGTGCCAGCAGCTTGGGACTAGCGGGCTACGAGCAGTACTTC
>TRBV10-2|TRBD1|-|TRBJ1-5
CASSKQGDRNQPQHF
TGCGCCAGCAGTAAACAGGGGGACCGCAATCAGCCCCAGCATTTT
>TRBV11-2|TRBD2|-|TRBJ2-1
CASSLRSGGTIPYNEQFF
TGTGCCAGCAGCTTACGTAGCGGGGGGACCATTCCCTACAATGAGCAGTTCTTC
>TRBV18|-|-|TRBJ2-1
CASSSQYGAEQFF
TGTGCCAGCTCGTCACAGTATGGCGCTGAGCAGTTCTTC
>TRBV10-3|-|-|TRBJ2-3
CAISTSGTDTQYF
-
>TRBV7-9|-|-|TRBJ2-3
CASSSAVGAVTDTQYF
TGTGCCAGCAGCTCCGCGGTGGGGGCCGTCACAGATACGCAGTATTTT
>TRBV7-3|-|-|TRBJ1-2
CASSLGPNYGYTF
TGTGCCAGCAGCTTAGGGCCTAACTATGGCTACACCTTC
>TRBV5-1|TRBD1|-|TRBJ2-1
CASSLAGQGQNEQFF
TGCGCCAGCAGCTTGGCCGGACAGGGCCAGAATGAGCAGTTCTTC
>TRBV2|-|-|TRBJ2-3
CASNGDSWDTQYF
TGTGCCAGCAATGGGGACTCATGGGATACGCAGTATTTT
>TRBV11-3|TRBD1|-|TRBJ2-1
CASSKQGGQDYNEQFF
TGTGCCAGCAGCAAACAAGGGGGACAGGACTACAATGAGCAGTTCTTC
>TRBV5-1|-|-|TRBJ1-5
CASSLTPPLAGNQPQHF
TGCGCCAGCAGCTTGACGCCACCCCTGGCGGGCAATCAGCCCCAGCATTTT
>TRBV2|-|-|TRBJ2-3
CASSDGGGSTDTQYF
TGTGCCAGCAGTGATGGGGGGGGCTCCACAGATACGCAGTATTTT
>TRBV2|TRBD1|-|TRBJ1-2
CASSAGTDYYGYTF
TGTGCCAGCAGTGCCGGGACAGACTACTATGGCTACACCTTC
>TRBV3-1/TRBV3-2|TRBD1|once|TRBJ2-7
CASSPVPGQGVYEQYF
TGTGCCAGCAGCCCAGTTCCGGGACAGGGGGTCTACGAGCAGTACTTC
>TRBV29-1|-|-|TRBJ2-7
CSVSGGGGSYEQYF
TGCAGCGTTTCAGGGGGAGGTGGCTCCTACGAGCAGTACTTC
>TRBV28|TRBD1|-|TRBJ2-6
CASSFRDSASSGANVLTF
TGTGCCAGCAGCTTCCGGGACAGTGCCAGCTCTGGGGCCAACGTCCTGACTTTC